This T cell receptor beta chain is from a study of blood T cell repertoires in COVID-19. Study at large: Sites across the United States, Italy and Spain contributed samples from acute and convalescent COVID-19. PBMCs, B-cell-depleted T cells, or T cells were the source of the cDNA or gDNA that made up the material.

In the study's own analysis: Amplifying reference gene primers gave estimates of nucleated cell counts. Sequencing was performed with immunoSEQ multiplex PCR; in TCRdb, only in-frame clones are kept and a portion is missing. V, J and clone size are taken as reported in that table, and D and trimming were inferred from the DNA itself. The repertoire holds 95,000 to 150,000 clones, with under 85% as singletons. The V end lost 4 bases, the J end lost 5 bases, and 8 bases lay between the germline ends. This CDR3 is 12 amino acids long. From germline, CDR1 is SGHRS and CDR2 YFSETQ. This clonotype originated in a man in his 60s with acute or convalescent COVID-19. The rearrangement joins TRBV5-1 to TRBJ2-3, with D perhaps TRBD1 (6 bases). Sequencing was done on a sample of peripheral blood. The CDR3 sequence is CASSQDRDTQYF. CDR3 DNA sequence: TGCGCCAGCAGCCAGGACAGAGATACGCAGTATTTT.